The next 17 T cell receptor beta chains were all read from a single sample in a study of post-analysis software for immune sequencing data. Whole-study results and caveats: With TRBV5-6, TRBV5-1 and TRBV20-1 included, about five TRBV segments were more frequent in patients than in controls.

Their cognate antigens are unknown. Unique molecular identifiers had been added to the TCR beta cDNA libraries. TCRdb re-called the PCR reads with MiXCR, one entry per CDR3 protein. The sample shows more than 450,000 distinct CDR3 sequences, around 36% of them seen only once. The sequencing input was blood. These receptors all stem from a girl aged 2-17 years with multiple sclerosis.

The V and J genes are TRBV6-5 and TRBJ2-6; D uncertain. The CDR3 consists of 15 residues. Trimming left V 2 bases short and J 0 bases short, with 5 bases between. Germline V CDR1 and CDR2: MNHEY, SVGAGI. The CDR3 bases are TGTGCCAGCAGTTACGGTCTCTCTGGGGCCAACGTCCTGACTTTC. This encodes CASSYGLSGANVLTF.

This clonotype was seen only a few times. This chain links TRBV7-3 with TRBJ2-3, with TRBD1 matching 7 bases. Germline V lookup: CDR1 SGHTA, CDR2 FQGTGA. V lost 5 bases and J lost 3; bases outside the gene matches: 8. CDR3 length: 15 residues. The CDR3 nucleotides are TGTGCCAGCAGCCCAAGGACAGGCAAGACAGATACGCAGTATTTT. It yields the protein CASSPRTGKTDTQYF.

The chain recombines TRBV29-1 with TRBJ2-7; a possible D gene is TRBD1 (6 bases). The CDR3 covers 12 residues. V was trimmed by 3 bases and J by 3 bases, leaving 9 bases between them. Germline values: CDR1 SQVTM, CDR2 ANQGSEA. The DNA of the CDR3 is TGCAGCGTTGAGGGGGCGGACTACGAGCAGTACTTC. Its translation is CSVEGADYEQYF.

The chain carries TRBV12-3 or TRBV12-4 and TRBJ2-3; 8 positions agree with TRBD2. The CDR3 totals 17 residues. The trim removed 1 base at V and 2 bases at J, leaving 8 bases unmatched. CDR3 residues: CASSLVQLAAVTDTQYF. The CDR3 DNA reads as TGTGCCAGCAGTTTAGTTCAACTAGCGGCGGTCACAGATACGCAGTATTTT.

The rearrangement links TRBV20-1 to TRBJ2-1; D not certain. Germline assignment: CDR1 DFQATT and CDR2 SNEGSKA (reference sequence). Trimming took 2 bases from V and 4 from J, leaving 12 bases between them. This CDR3 region has 14 residues. CDR3 bases: TGCAGTGCTAGACCTAGTAACTGGTACAATGAGCAGTTCTTC. Amino acids: CSARPSNWYNEQFF.

This clonotype was seen a few times. The chain is built from TRBV6-2 or TRBV6-3 and TRBJ1-2; D may be TRBD1 (6 bases). The CDR3 is 12 amino acids. Trimming removed 6 bases at V and 5 bases at J, with 10 bases between. Germline V CDR1 and CDR2: MNHEY, SVGEGT. CDR3: CASRNGQYGYTF. The CDR3 bases are TGTGCCAGCAGAAACGGACAGTATGGCTACACCTTC.

This clonotype was picked up many times. The rearrangement links TRBV20-1 to TRBJ2-3, with 9 bases aligning to TRBD2. The germline CDR1 and CDR2 sequences are DFQATT and SNEGSKA (reference sequence). V gave up 5 bases and J gave up 0 bases; unmatched junction bases: 3. The CDR3 runs 14 residues. Written as DNA, the CDR3 is TGCAGTGCTTTGACTAGCGGTAGCACAGATACGCAGTATTTT. Its translation: CSALTSGSTDTQYF.

This clonotype was found a few times. The chain links TRBV27 to TRBJ1-4; tentatively, D is TRBD1 (5 bases). This CDR3 contains 15 residues. V was trimmed by 4 bases and J by 4 bases, leaving 13 bases between them. Germline V gives CDR1 MNHEY, CDR2 SMNVEV (reference sequence). In DNA form, the CDR3 reads TGTGCCAGCAGTTCGGGGGTCTTATTTAATGAAAAACTGTTTTTT. This sequence encodes CASSSGVLFNEKLFF.

On this clonotype: Possible read error: a much larger clone is one base away. The J gene is TRBJ2-7, the V gene TRBV29-1, with D possibly TRBD1 on 6 matching bases. This CDR3 region has 12 residues. From germline, CDR1 is SQVTM and CDR2 ANQGSEA. CDR3 nucleotide sequence: TGCAGCGTCTTCAGGGGCGGATACGAGCACTACTTC. It encodes CSVFRGGYEHYF.

The CDR3 here is CASSQGHLLAKNIQYF. Written as DNA, the CDR3 is TGCGCCAGCAGCCAAGGACACCTTCTTGCCAAAAACATTCAGTACTTC. The V gene is TRBV4-1, the J gene TRBJ2-4; D is ambiguous. V was clipped by 1 base and J by 1 base, with 11 bases between them. The CDR3 has 16 residues. Germline lookup yields CDR1 MGHRA and CDR2 YSYEKL.

The genes are TRBV5-1 and TRBJ2-5; D is perhaps TRBD1 (6 bases). TRBJ2-1 explains the end of the DNA better; the J call may be wrong. This CDR3 has 13 residues. Germline lookup yields CDR1 SGHRS and CDR2 YFSETQ. The CDR3, as DNA: TGCGCCAGCAGCTACAGGGCACAAGAGACCCAGTTCTTC. Translated, it gives CASSYRAQETQFF.

This clonotype appeared a few times. V usage is TRBV5-1 and J usage is TRBJ1-2; TRBD1 might be the D (6 bases). Germline loops: CDR1 SGHRS, CDR2 YFSETQ. Trimming shortened V by 4 bases and J by 6 bases, and 13 bases separated the two germline ends. CDR3 length equals 13 residues. CDR3 amino acids: CASSPQGRDGYTF. The CDR3 DNA reads as TGCGCCAGCAGCCCACAGGGTCGGGATGGCTACACCTTC.

This clonotype showed up just a few times. This chain links TRBV10-2 with TRBJ2-5; the D call may be TRBD1 or TRBD2 (5 bases each). Per germline, CDR1 WSHSY and CDR2 SAAADI. CDR3 size: 15 residues. The ends were cut back, 0 bases at V and 4 bases at J, with 12 bases in the middle. CDR3 sequence: CASSESTWGRETQYF. For the CDR3, the DNA is TGCGCCAGCAGTGAGTCGACATGGGGGAGAGAGACCCAGTACTTC.

In its sample, this clonotype was seen a few times. The V and J genes are TRBV11-2 and TRBJ2-4, with 7 nucleotides matching TRBD1. Germline trimming cut 6 bases from V and 7 bases from J; bases unmatched to any gene: 6. Germline-derived CDR1 and CDR2 are SGHAT and FQNNGV. The CDR3 consists of 13 residues. This chain's CDR3 is CASSIQGVNIQYF. In DNA, the CDR3 is TGTGCCAGCAGTATCCAGGGGGTCAACATTCAGTACTTC.

This sequence joins TRBV10-3 and TRBJ2-2, with D unresolved. Germline V gene sequence: CDR1 ENHRY, CDR2 SYGVKD. The CDR3 loop spans 11 amino acids. Trimming took off 6 bases at V and 5 bases at J, with 4 bases between the two ends. CDR3 sequence reads: CAIRETGELFF. CDR3 bases: TGTGCCATCAGGGAAACCGGGGAGCTGTTTTTT.

The V and J genes are TRBV25-1 and TRBJ2-3; 9 nucleotides match TRBD2. The V segment lost 4 bases and the J segment 2 bases; nucleotides outside the gene matches: 7. CDR1 and CDR2 (germline): MGHDK, SYGVNS. This CDR3 has 16 amino acids. The CDR3 DNA follows: TGTGCCAGCAGTGGTAATACTAGCGGGTACACAGATACGCAGTATTTT. It encodes CASSGNTSGYTDTQYF.

This clonotype was seen only once. The J gene is TRBJ2-5, the V gene TRBV7-8; possible D gene TRBD2, 6 bases. Trimming took 2 bases from V and 2 from J, leaving 15 bases between them. Germline V gives CDR1 SGHVS, CDR2 FQNEAQ. The CDR3 consists of 16 residues. The CDR3 nucleotides read TGTGCCAGCAGCTTAAACCATGCGGGGCCGCAAGAGACCCAGTACTTC. It codes for CASSLNHAGPQETQYF.